A single sample is the source of the 2 T cell receptor beta chains below, sequenced in a study of shared clonotypes between healthy human individuals (dated by TCRdb to the early 2020s). Library preparation was by the immunoSEQ multiplex PCR assay. What TCRdb holds here is the immuneACCESS table cut down to in-frame rearrangements. Part of the clones is not present; checked against another copy, under half of the missing clones reflect an unresolved V gene, and the others are unexplained. For this sample the table gives 2 million to 2.5 million clones, of which under 95% were detected only once. The ten most abundant clones make up 1.7% of the sample. CD8 naive samples were obtained by positive selection for CCR7 among CD45RO-negative cells, yielding a CD45RA+CCR7+ population from which TemRA cells were excluded. Sequencing was performed on naive CD8+ T cells from PBMCs. The cell subset or site tag for this specimen amounts to: CD45RA+CCR7+. These receptors originate from a man younger than 30 in good health. Some clones in this sample may be carry-over from other donors' samples.

The chain carries TRBV27 and TRBJ2-5; D is unclear. From germline, CDR1 is MNHEY and CDR2 SMNVEV (reference sequence). This CDR3 has 14 residues. The V end was cut by 5 bases, the J end by 9 bases, with 19 bases between. The CDR3 spells CASSPDEAYVAQYF. The DNA for the CDR3 is TGTGCCAGCAGTCCCGACGAGGCCTATGTGGCCCAGTACTTC.

The chain carries TRBV28 and TRBJ1-2, with a weak D call TRBD1 (6 bases). Looked up from germline, CDR1 is MDHEN and CDR2 is SYDVKM. This CDR3 comprises 15 residues. The V end lost 7 bases, the J end lost 2 bases, and 17 bases lay between the germline ends. This chain's CDR3 is CASTRDTSKNYGYTF. The CDR3 DNA reads as TGTGCCAGCACGAGGGACACGTCTAAAAACTATGGCTACACCTTC.